These 14 T cell receptor beta chains were sequenced from one sample in a study of tumor and adjacent non-tumor tissue in lung cancer. The library came from three nested PCR rounds adapted from ARM-PCR protocols. In TCRdb, the multiplex PCR reads were re-called with MiXCR into one record per CDR3 protein. The sample has fewer than 130,000 distinct CDR3 sequences, over 75% seen once. This sample's RNA came from whole unsorted tissue. Sequences were obtained from lung tumor tissue. These receptors all come from a man between 65 and 80 years old with non-small cell lung cancer.

As regards this clonotype: The CDR3 does not end in the conserved phenylalanine or tryptophan, so this is likely a read error. This chain links TRBV29-1 with TRBJ2-5; D is possibly TRBD1 (6 bases). This CDR3 is 12 amino acids long. Germline V gene data show CDR1 as SQVTM and CDR2 as ANQGSEA. DNA of the CDR3: TGCAGAGTTGAGGCAGGGGTAGAGACACAGTACTCC. Translating gives CRVEAGVETQYS.

Remarks on this clonotype: Likely a read error: the CDR3 ends without its conserved phenylalanine or tryptophan. The V call is TRBV12-3 or TRBV12-4, the J call TRBJ1-1, with D possibly TRBD1 on 5 matching bases. The CDR3 sequence is 14 residues long. The V end lost 5 bases, the J end lost 4 bases, and 14 bases lay between the germline ends. The CDR3 reads CASSLSGGVTEAFV. CDR3 in DNA: TGTGCCAGCAGTCTCTCCGGGGGAGTCACTGAAGCTTTCGTT.

The CDR3 loop reads CASSFAYASETQYF. CDR3 coding DNA: TGTGCCAGCAGCTTTGCCTACGCTTCGGAGACCCAGTACTTC. The V gene is TRBV7-8, the J gene TRBJ2-5; D is unresolved. The CDR3 is made up of 14 amino acids. The germline V and J ends were trimmed by 3 bases and 5 bases, with 13 bases remaining between them. Germline CDR1 is SGHVS and CDR2 is FQNEAQ.

The chain recombines TRBV13 with TRBJ2-3, with D hard to call. Deletions cut 5 bases from V and 6 bases from J, with 18 bases between. Germline-derived CDR1 and CDR2 are PRHDT and FYEKMQ (reference sequence). CDR3 length: 15 residues. In DNA, the CDR3 is TGTGCCAGCAGCCCCACCCCGGACCTCGTGGATACGCAGTATTTT. Its translation is CASSPTPDLVDTQYF.

The chain has TRBV6-6 and TRBJ1-2; the D is unclear. CDR3 size: 15 residues. Trimming pared 9 bases from V and 0 bases from J, leaving 17 bases between. Looked up from germline, CDR1 is MNHNY and CDR2 is SVGAGI (reference sequence). The DNA for the CDR3 is TGTGCCAGTAGACCATTCCAGGTGCCTAACTATGGCTACACCTTC. It translates to CASRPFQVPNYGYTF.

Comments on this clonotype: Sequence at one end of the junction differs from germline and may be a read error. V gene TRBV5-4 combines with J gene TRBJ2-7; D is perhaps TRBD1 (6 bases). Germline values: CDR1 SGHNT, CDR2 YYREEE (reference sequence). The CDR3 sequence is 15 residues long. In DNA, the CDR3 is TGTGCCAGCAGATCCCTTGGACAGAAATCCTACGAGCAACACTTC. This translates into CASRSLGQKSYEQHF.

There are many counts of this clonotype. A much bigger clone sits one base away, suggesting this may be a read error. This chain links TRBV12-3 or TRBV12-4 with TRBJ2-7; TRBD1 matches at 8 bases. This CDR3 comprises 14 residues. The chain's CDR3 is CAGSLDRGSYEQYF. The CDR3 nucleotides are TGTGCCGGCAGTTTAGACAGGGGATCCTACGAGCAGTACTTC.

This rearrangement joins TRBV10-2 to TRBJ1-1; the match to TRBD1 covers 7 bases. The CDR3 covers 16 residues. The germline CDR1 and CDR2 sequences are WSHSY and SAAADI. J lost 2 bases, V lost 9 bases, and 15 bases had no gene match. The DNA for the CDR3 is TGCGCCAGGAGGAGAAATACAGGGGCGGAAAACACTGAAGCTTTCTTT. The encoded protein is CARRRNTGAENTEAFF.

V is TRBV6-2 or TRBV6-3 and J is TRBJ2-3; TRBD2 aligns across 10 bases. The CDR3 runs 15 residues. Germline V gene sequence: CDR1 MNHEY, CDR2 SVGEGT. The V and J ends lost 6 bases and 8 bases, in that order; junction bases with no gene match: 11. CDR3 sequence: CASRYASGSWVTQYF. CDR3 coding DNA: TGTGCCAGCAGGTATGCTAGCGGGAGTTGGGTTACGCAGTATTTT.

Comment on this clonotype: One junction end disagrees with the germline gene, perhaps due to a read error. The rearrangement uses TRBV11-2 and TRBJ1-2; TRBD1 aligns across 9 bases. Germline V lookup: CDR1 SGHAT, CDR2 FQNNGV. The CDR3 spans 14 residues. The CDR3 DNA follows: TGTGCCAACAGCCCGACAGGGGGTACCTATGACTACAGCTTC. The encoded protein is CANSPTGGTYDYSF.

Turning to this clonotype: A clone one base away is much larger, so this may be a read error. The rearrangement links TRBV19 to TRBJ1-1, with no clear D. The V end was cut by 8 bases, the J end by 0 bases, with 10 bases between. Germline CDR1 is LNHDA and CDR2 is SQIVND (reference sequence). The CDR3 extends over 13 amino acids. CDR3 sequence: CASCRFVNTEAFF. The CDR3 bases are TGTGCCAGTTGTCGCTTCGTGAACACTGAAGCTTTCTTT.

Notes on this clonotype: Relative to the germline gene, one junction end is altered; a read error may explain this. This chain links TRBV11-1 with TRBJ1-2; D is ambiguous. Germline V CDR1 and CDR2: SGHAT, FQDESV (reference sequence). CDR3 size: 12 residues. The CDR3 loop reads CAISLYGYDYTF. The CDR3 DNA sequence: TGTGCCATCAGCTTATACGGATATGACTACACCTTC. Together with reference TRBV11-1 and TRBJ1-2, the CDR3 gives the full variable domain: EAEVAQSPRYKITEKSQAVAFWCDPISGHATLYWYRQILGQGPELLVQFQDESVVDDSQLPKDRFSAERLKGVDSTLKIQPAELGDSAMYLCAISLYGYDYTFGSGTRLTVV.

As to this clonotype: A much larger clone differs from this one at a single base, so this may be a read error. The chain joins TRBV7-8 to TRBJ2-7; possibly TRBD2 for D (5 bases). This CDR3 contains 14 residues. Trimming removed 1 base at V and 5 bases at J, with 12 bases between. Germline-derived CDR1 and CDR2 are SGHVS and FQNEAQ. CDR3: CASSLERLEDEQYF. In DNA form, the CDR3 reads TGTGCCAGCAGCTTAGAGAGACTGGAGGACGAGCAGTACTTC.

This clonotype was recorded a few times. Compared with germline, one end of the junction differs, possibly owing to a read error. This sequence joins TRBV6-6 and TRBJ2-2, with D tentatively TRBD1 (6 bases). The germline V gene has CDR1 MNHNY and CDR2 SVGAGI (reference sequence). CDR3 length: 16 residues. The chain's CDR3 is CVSSYRGGRATGELFF. Here the CDR3 DNA reads TGTGTCAGCAGTTACCGAGGGGGACGGGCTACCGGGGAGCTGTTTTTT.